Presented here are 21 T cell receptor beta chains from one specimen sequenced in a study of control samples from healthy donors and cancer patients (dated by TCRdb to 2018 to 2021). To prepare the library, the immunoSEQ multiplex PCR assay was applied. TCRdb retrieved this table from immuneACCESS and kept in-frame rearrangements only. Not all clones are present; in checked studies, unresolved V genes account for under half, and no reason is known for the remainder. This sample has around 80,000 clones in its table, and over 75% of those were observed once. The ten largest clones add up to more than 5% of the sample. Sequenced: blood. These receptors all stem from a woman between 45 and 60 years old in good health.

The chain combines TRBV5-1 with TRBJ1-3, with D tentatively TRBD1 (6 bases). Germline V gives CDR1 SGHRS, CDR2 YFSETQ. Trimming cost V 4 bases and J 0 bases, with 14 bases left between them. CDR3 length equals 16 residues. The CDR3 sequence is CASSNTDRLSGNTIYF. DNA for the CDR3: TGCGCCAGCAGCAACACCGACAGGCTCTCTGGAAACACCATATATTTT.

The chain is built from TRBV12-5 and TRBJ2-3; D gene ambiguous. Germline V gene lookup returns CDR1 LGHNT and CDR2 FRNRAP. The V gene lost 0 bases and the J gene lost 8 bases, with 12 bases spanning the gap. The CDR3 has 14 amino acids. The DNA for the CDR3 is TGTGCTAGTGGTTTGGTGCCCGACTCCTTTACGCAGTATTTT. Amino acid sequence: CASGLVPDSFTQYF.

The chain recombines TRBV29-1 with TRBJ2-3; TRBD1 aligns across 8 bases. CDR1 is SQVTM and CDR2 is ANQGSEA in the germline V gene. V dropped 2 bases and J dropped 3; count of bases not matched to a gene: 13. This CDR3 spans 17 amino acids. CDR3 residues: CSVERSGAGGFTDTQYF. CDR3 bases: TGCAGCGTTGAAAGGTCTGGGGCAGGGGGCTTTACAGATACGCAGTATTTT.

The chain recombines TRBV30 with TRBJ1-1; possible D gene TRBD1, 5 bases. CDR3 length equals 15 residues. CDR1 and CDR2 (germline): GTSNPN, SVGIG (reference sequence). Trimming took off 1 base at V and 6 bases at J, with 18 bases between the two ends. The CDR3 is CAWSDLRAERSEAFF. In nucleotides, the CDR3 is TGTGCCTGGAGTGACCTCAGGGCGGAGAGGTCTGAAGCTTTCTTT.

The chain has TRBV28 and TRBJ1-5; TRBD1 aligns across 8 bases. The V and J ends lost 2 bases and 5 bases, in that order; junction bases with no gene match: 5. Germline CDR1 MDHEN, CDR2 SYDVKM. The CDR3 has 15 amino acids. The CDR3 DNA reads as TGTGCCAGCAGTTTAGACAGGGGAGTAGATCAGCCCCAGCATTTT. Encoded protein: CASSLDRGVDQPQHF. Looking up the rest from reference TRBV28 and TRBJ1-5 gives the full variable domain: DVKVTQSSRYLVKRTGEKVFLECVQDMDHENMFWYRQDPGLGLRLIYFSYDVKMKEKGDIPEGYSVSREKKERFSLILESASTNQTSMYLCASSLDRGVDQPQHFGDGTRLSIL.

Concerning this clone: The junction and the germline gene differ at one end; a read error may be behind it. The sample has other DNA sequences that encode this CDR3 too. The V gene is TRBV7-2, the J gene TRBJ2-1, with 10 bases that match TRBD2. Germline-derived CDR1 and CDR2 are SGHTA and FQGNSA. The CDR3 consists of 12 residues. CDR3 loop: CASSFGTSEVVF. In nucleotides, the CDR3 is TGTGCCAGCAGCTTCGGGACTAGCGAAGTTGTCTTC.

The chain recombines TRBV5-4 with TRBJ2-7; a weak D match, TRBD1 (6 bases). The length of the CDR3 is 13 residues. The V end lost 4 bases, the J end lost 2 bases, and 10 bases lay between the germline ends. CDR1 and CDR2 from the germline V gene are SGHNT and YYREEE (reference sequence). The CDR3 nucleotides are TGTGCCAGCAGCCGGACAGAAGCCTACGAGCAGTACTTC. Translating gives CASSRTEAYEQYF.

J is TRBJ1-2 and V is TRBV5-1, with 12 bases fitting TRBD1. This CDR3 region has 14 residues. CDR1 and CDR2 (germline): SGHRS, YFSETQ. After removal of 2 bases from V and 7 bases from J, the junction contained 3 bases not matched to a gene. The CDR3 DNA follows: TGCGCCAGCAGCTTAGGGACAGGGGGCTCTGGCTACACCTTC. Encoded protein: CASSLGTGGSGYTF.

The chain links TRBV5-5 to TRBJ2-3, with 8 positions matching TRBD2. The CDR3 consists of 15 residues. Germline-derived CDR1 and CDR2 are SGHKS and YYEKEE (reference sequence). V dropped 3 bases and J dropped 2; count of bases not matched to a gene: 5. In DNA, the CDR3 is TGTGCCAGCAGCTCCAGCGGGGGCCTCACAGATACGCAGTATTTT. Its translation: CASSSSGGLTDTQYF.

This clone has just one count. The CDR3 DNA sequence: TGTGCCAGCAGCTCCATCCGGGACAGTGGCTCCTATAATTCACCCCTCCACTTT. It translates to CASSSIRDSGSYNSPLHF. The chain carries TRBV7-9 and TRBJ1-6, with 7 bases matching TRBD1. The CDR3 extends over 18 amino acids. Germline lookup yields CDR1 SEHNR and CDR2 FQNEAQ (reference sequence). V shed 4 bases and J 0 bases; nucleotides not matched to a gene: 9.

This CDR3 is CASSFYLTGGFTEAFF. Written as DNA, the CDR3 is TGTGCCAGCAGCTTTTACCTGACAGGGGGCTTTACTGAAGCTTTCTTT. This chain uses TRBV5-8 with TRBJ1-1, with 10 bases identical to TRBD1. Trimming at V came to 2 bases and at J to 5 bases, leaving 9 bases not matched to a gene. Germline V gives CDR1 SGHTS, CDR2 YDEGEE. This CDR3 has 16 amino acids.

V and J are TRBV27 and TRBJ1-1; a possible D gene is TRBD1 (5 bases). Germline V CDR1 and CDR2: MNHEY, SMNVEV (reference sequence). Trimming removed 5 bases at V and 3 bases at J, with 16 bases between. This CDR3 comprises 15 residues. The CDR3 region is CASSQKGVTDTEAFF. CDR3 bases: TGTGCCAGCAGTCAGAAAGGGGTAACGGACACTGAAGCTTTCTTT.

This clone appeared a single time. The chain couples TRBV4-1 to TRBJ1-2, with no clear D. CDR1 and CDR2 (germline): MGHRA, YSYEKL. V was shortened by 1 base and J by 6 bases, with 9 bases between the two germline ends. The CDR3 is 13 residues long. The CDR3 reads CASSQVTGDGYTF. CDR3 coding DNA: TGCGCCAGCAGCCAAGTGACGGGAGATGGCTACACCTTC.

The rearrangement uses TRBV18 and TRBJ1-3; D is perhaps TRBD1 (5 bases). The V gene's germline CDR1 is KGHSH and CDR2 LQKENI. CDR3 size: 14 residues. V lost 4 bases to trimming and J lost 5 bases, with 12 bases between them. The CDR3 DNA sequence: TGTGCCAGCTCACGGGACCGGTCCCGAAACACCATATATTTT. This gives the protein CASSRDRSRNTIYF.

This clone was counted a single time. V gene TRBV19 combines with J gene TRBJ1-5; D gene uncertain. Trimming stripped 2 bases from V and 6 bases from J, with 8 bases between. The CDR3 length is 13 residues. Germline CDR1 is LNHDA and CDR2 is SQIVND (reference sequence). The chain's CDR3 is CASSIQVLQPQHF. The CDR3 DNA reads TGTGCCAGTAGTATACAGGTGCTTCAGCCCCAGCATTTT.

The count of this clone is one. The rearrangement joins TRBV19 to TRBJ1-6; D might be TRBD1 (5 bases). V lost 7 bases and J lost 9, with 19 bases in between. This CDR3 comprises 15 residues. In germline, CDR1 is LNHDA, CDR2 SQIVND (reference sequence). This CDR3 is CASTETPGGISPLHF. Written as DNA, the CDR3 is TGTGCCAGTACCGAGACGCCTGGGGGGATTTCACCCCTCCACTTT.

This rearrangement joins TRBV5-6 to TRBJ1-1; the D is unclear. This CDR3 region has 16 residues. Germline lookup yields CDR1 SGHDT and CDR2 YYEEEE. V was pared by 0 bases and J by 4 bases, with 16 bases between. The CDR3 DNA reads as TGTGCCAGCAGCTTGGCCTTCAAGCCAGTGGGCACTGAAGCTTTCTTT. Amino acid sequence: CASSLAFKPVGTEAFF.

The chain has TRBV6-2 or TRBV6-3 and TRBJ2-2, with 12 bases aligning to TRBD2. The CDR3 sequence is 14 residues long. The germline CDR1 and CDR2 sequences are MNHEY and SVGEGT. Germline trimming cut 5 bases from V and 6 bases from J; bases unmatched to any gene: 1. Here the CDR3 reads CASSLAGGPGELFF. CDR3 DNA sequence: TGTGCCAGCAGTCTAGCGGGGGGGCCCGGGGAGCTGTTTTTT.

V and J are TRBV18 and TRBJ2-7, with TRBD1 matching over 10 bases. The CDR3 sequence is 19 residues long. CDR1 and CDR2 from the germline V gene are KGHSH and LQKENI. Trimming removed 2 bases from V and 3 bases from J; junction bases left unmatched: 16. CDR3 in amino acids: CASSPEYRDRGNFGYEQYF. The CDR3 DNA follows: TGTGCCAGCTCACCAGAGTATCGGGACAGGGGTAATTTCGGCTACGAGCAGTACTTC. The full variable domain, with the rest looked up from reference TRBV18 and TRBJ2-7, is NAGVMQNPRHLVRRRGQEARLRCSPMKGHSHVYWYRQLPEEGLKFMVYLQKENIIDESGMPKERFSAEFPKEGPSILRIQQVVRGDSAAYFCASSPEYRDRGNFGYEQYFGPGTRLTVT.

The rearrangement links TRBV3-1 (or the pseudogene TRBV3-2) to TRBJ2-7; D may be TRBD1 (6 bases). This CDR3 is built from 17 residues. Trimming removed 1 base from V and 1 base from J, with 17 bases in between. Germline V gene sequence: CDR1 LGHDT, CDR2 YNNKEL (reference sequence). In DNA form, the CDR3 reads TGTGCCAGCAGCCAAGGGACACAGGGTCCGTATTCCTACGAGCAGTACTTC. Protein: CASSQGTQGPYSYEQYF.

This clone was seen once. The chain has TRBV7-2 and TRBJ1-6; D is ambiguous. Germline CDR1 and CDR2: SGHTA and FQGNSA. The CDR3 is made up of 14 amino acids. Between the trimmed V and J ends, which lost 2 bases and 6 bases, there was a span of 8 bases. The CDR3 DNA is TGTGCCAGCAGCTTATCGAGGTTTAATTCACCCCTCCACTTT. It specifies CASSLSRFNSPLHF.